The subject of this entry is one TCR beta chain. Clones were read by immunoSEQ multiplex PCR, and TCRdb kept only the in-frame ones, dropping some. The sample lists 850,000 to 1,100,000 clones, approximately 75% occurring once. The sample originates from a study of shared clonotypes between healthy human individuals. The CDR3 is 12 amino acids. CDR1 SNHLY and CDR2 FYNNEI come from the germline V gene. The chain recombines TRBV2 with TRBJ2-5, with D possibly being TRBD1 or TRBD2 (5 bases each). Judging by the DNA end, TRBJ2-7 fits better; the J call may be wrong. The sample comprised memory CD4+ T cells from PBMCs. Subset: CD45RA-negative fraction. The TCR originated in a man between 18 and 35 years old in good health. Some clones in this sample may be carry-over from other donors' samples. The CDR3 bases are TGTGCCAGCAGCCTAGACAGCGGCGAGCAGTACTTC. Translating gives CASSLDSGEQYF.